The 10 T cell receptor beta chains in this list originate from one sample, sequenced in a study of control samples from healthy donors and cancer patients. Some clones are missing from TCRdb's copy, which holds only in-frame ones; the method was immunoSEQ multiplex PCR. The profile shows about 140,000 clones, roughly nine tenths of them singletons. Material: blood. The receptors were sampled from a man between 18 and 35 years old in good health.

The genes are TRBV30 and TRBJ2-5, with 13 positions matching TRBD2. The length of the CDR3 is 19 residues. The V gene's germline CDR1 is GTSNPN and CDR2 SVGIG (reference sequence). The junction had 17 bases not matched to a gene; V was cut back by 2 bases and J by 5 bases. The CDR3 is CAWSTSLEPGLAGLETQYF. DNA of the CDR3: TGTGCCTGGAGTACCTCCCTTGAACCGGGACTAGCGGGGCTGGAGACCCAGTACTTC. The full variable domain, completed using reference TRBV30 and TRBJ2-5, is SQTIHQWPATLVQPVGSPLSLECTVEGTSNPNLYWYRQAAGRGLQLLFYSVGIGQISSEVPQNLSASRPQDRQFILSSKKLLLSDSGFYLCAWSTSLEPGLAGLETQYFGPGTRLLVL.

This clone has a handful of counts. This chain uses TRBV11-3 with TRBJ2-5; the match to TRBD2 covers 11 bases. Germline CDR1 reads SGHNT; CDR2 reads YENEEA. The CDR3 has 14 amino acids. V shed 4 bases, J shed 4 bases, and the junction held 2 bases outside the gene matches. The CDR3 sequence: CASSSGLAGETQYF. CDR3 nucleotide sequence: TGTGCCAGCAGCTCCGGACTAGCGGGAGAGACCCAGTACTTC.

This clone was observed once. The chain joins TRBV12-3 or TRBV12-4 to TRBJ1-1; a possible D gene is TRBD1 (6 bases). V was clipped by 6 bases and J by 11 bases, with 16 bases between them. This CDR3 comprises 12 residues. The DNA of the CDR3 is TGTGCCAGCAGGAGGGGGGAGGGCAAGGCTTTCTTT. As protein: CASRRGEGKAFF.

The J gene is TRBJ1-4, the V gene TRBV19; D remains ambiguous. V was clipped by 8 bases and J by 7 bases, with 14 bases between them. Germline lookup yields CDR1 LNHDA and CDR2 SQIVND (reference sequence). The CDR3 consists of 13 residues. This chain's CDR3 is CASRRGTAEKLFF. CDR3 sequence (DNA): TGTGCCAGTCGCCGGGGAACAGCTGAAAAACTGTTTTTT.

The chain carries TRBV19 and TRBJ2-7, with D possibly being TRBD1 or TRBD2 (5 bases each). The CDR3 consists of 15 residues. Germline assignment: CDR1 LNHDA and CDR2 SQIVND (reference sequence). Trimming shortened V by 1 base and J by 2 bases, and 12 bases separated the two germline ends. DNA for the CDR3: TGTGCCAGTAGTATAGTCTGGGACGTCCCCTACGAGCAGTACTTC. This translates into CASSIVWDVPYEQYF. Combining the CDR3 with reference TRBV19 and TRBJ2-7 gives the whole variable domain DGGITQSPKYLFRKEGQNVTLSCEQNLNHDAMYWYRQDPGQGLRLIYYSQIVNDFQKGDIAEGYSVSREKKESFPLTVTSAQKNPTAFYLCASSIVWDVPYEQYFGPGTRLTVT.

The rearrangement joins TRBV5-1 to TRBJ1-1, with unresolved D. Trimming took 0 bases from V and 1 from J, leaving 7 bases between them. CDR1 and CDR2 from the germline V gene are SGHRS and YFSETQ. This CDR3 spans 14 amino acids. CDR3 sequence: CASSLVFGNTEAFF. The CDR3 bases are TGCGCCAGCAGCTTGGTATTCGGGAACACTGAAGCTTTCTTT.

The rearrangement links TRBV7-9 to TRBJ2-3; TRBD2 agrees at 7 bases. The CDR3 covers 15 residues. The germline gives CDR1 SEHNR, CDR2 FQNEAQ (reference sequence). V dropped 6 bases and J dropped 4; count of bases not matched to a gene: 10. The chain's CDR3 is CASSHRTSFADTQYF. In DNA, the CDR3 is TGTGCCAGCAGTCACAGGACTAGTTTCGCAGATACGCAGTATTTT.

J is TRBJ2-7 and V is TRBV6-2 or TRBV6-3; possibly TRBD1 for D (6 bases). CDR1 is MNHEY, CDR2 SVGEGT, per germline. With 2 bases removed from V and 2 bases from J, the gap between germline ends came to 13 bases. The CDR3 spans 15 residues. The CDR3: CASSYPGQLTYEQYF. CDR3 nucleotide sequence: TGTGCCAGCAGTTACCCCGGACAGCTGACCTACGAGCAGTACTTC.

The chain uses TRBV4-3 and TRBJ2-7, with D possibly TRBD1 on 5 matching bases. The germline V gene encodes CDR1 LGHNA and CDR2 YSLEER. Trimming shortened V by 0 bases and J by 4 bases, and 10 bases separated the two germline ends. The CDR3 loop spans 14 amino acids. The CDR3 DNA reads TGCGCCAGCAGCCAAGATCAGGGTGAATACGAGCAGTACTTC. The encoded protein is CASSQDQGEYEQYF.

The chain uses TRBV11-1 and TRBJ2-3; perhaps TRBD1 as D (6 bases). V lost 4 bases and J lost 4, with 15 bases in between. This CDR3 is 15 amino acids long. Per germline, CDR1 SGHAT and CDR2 FQDESV (reference sequence). CDR3 sequence reads: CASSYRAGVADTQYF. The DNA of the CDR3 is TGTGCCAGCAGCTACAGGGCGGGTGTCGCAGATACGCAGTATTTT.